This TCR beta chain was observed in a study of Graves' ophthalmopathy and Graves' hyperthyroidism. Study summary: Before any treatment, peripheral blood was taken at the initial diagnosis. Study findings and constraints: Ophthalmopathy versus stable hyperthyroidism: 13-signature model gave around 90% sensitivity, roughly 81% specificity.

Researchers turned away patients with other autoimmune diseases, uncontrolled infections, pregnancy or lactation. Clinical symptoms, serum thyroxine, TRAb, thyroid ultrasound and orbital computed tomography formed the basis of diagnosis. With regard to this clonotype: What it recognizes is unknown.

The V gene's germline CDR1 is LGHNT and CDR2 FRNRAP. The CDR3 consists of 15 residues. V dropped 7 bases and J dropped 0 bases, with 16 bases sitting between them. From RNA, the CDR3 regions of TCR beta chains were amplified and sequenced. HTBI-primed first-round RT-PCR preceded second-round multiplex PCR. TCRdb re-called the multiplex PCR reads through MiXCR, storing one row per CDR3 protein. Of 350,000 to 450,000 distinct CDR3 sequences listed, roughly 18% are singletons. Sequenced material: peripheral blood. V is TRBV12-5 and J is TRBJ2-7; D is unclear. The clonotype was recovered from a woman aged 18-29 years with Graves' ophthalmopathy. The DNA of the CDR3 is TGTGCTAGTGCCTACCTTATCACCTCCTCCTACGAGCAGTACTTC. Translating it yields CASAYLITSSYEQYF.